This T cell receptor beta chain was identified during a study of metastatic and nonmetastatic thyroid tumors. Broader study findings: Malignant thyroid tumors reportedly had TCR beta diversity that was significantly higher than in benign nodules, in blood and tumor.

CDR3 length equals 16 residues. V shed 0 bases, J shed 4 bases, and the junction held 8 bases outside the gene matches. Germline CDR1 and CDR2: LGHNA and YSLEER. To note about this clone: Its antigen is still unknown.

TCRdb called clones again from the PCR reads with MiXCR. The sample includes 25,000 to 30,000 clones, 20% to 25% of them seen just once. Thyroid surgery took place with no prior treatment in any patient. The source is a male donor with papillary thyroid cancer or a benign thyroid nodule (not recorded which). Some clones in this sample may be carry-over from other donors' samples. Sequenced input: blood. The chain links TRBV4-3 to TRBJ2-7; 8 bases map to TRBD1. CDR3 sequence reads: CASSQESIRGPYEQYF. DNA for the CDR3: TGCGCCAGCAGCCAAGAGTCTATCAGGGGGCCGTACGAGCAGTACTTC.